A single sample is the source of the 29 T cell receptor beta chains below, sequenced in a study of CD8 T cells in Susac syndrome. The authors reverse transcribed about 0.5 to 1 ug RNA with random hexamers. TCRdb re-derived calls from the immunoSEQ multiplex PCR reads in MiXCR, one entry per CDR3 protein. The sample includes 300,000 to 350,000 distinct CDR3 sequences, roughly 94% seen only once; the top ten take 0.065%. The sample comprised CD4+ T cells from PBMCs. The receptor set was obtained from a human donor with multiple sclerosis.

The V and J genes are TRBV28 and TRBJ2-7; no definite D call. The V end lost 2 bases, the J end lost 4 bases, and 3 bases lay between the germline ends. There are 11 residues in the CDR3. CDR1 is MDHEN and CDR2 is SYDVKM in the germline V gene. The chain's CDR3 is CASSLNYEQYF. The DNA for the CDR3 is TGTGCCAGCAGTTTAAATTACGAGCAGTACTTC. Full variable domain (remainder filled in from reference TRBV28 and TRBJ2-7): DVKVTQSSRYLVKRTGEKVFLECVQDMDHENMFWYRQDPGLGLRLIYFSYDVKMKEKGDIPEGYSVSREKKERFSLILESASTNQTSMYLCASSLNYEQYFGPGTRLTVT.

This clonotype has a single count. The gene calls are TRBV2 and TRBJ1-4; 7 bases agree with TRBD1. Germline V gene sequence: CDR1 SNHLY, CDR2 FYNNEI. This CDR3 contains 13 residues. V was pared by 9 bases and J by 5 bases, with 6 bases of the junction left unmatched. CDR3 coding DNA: TGTGCCAGTAAAGGGGGCGCGAATGAAAAACTGTTTTTT. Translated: CASKGGANEKLFF.

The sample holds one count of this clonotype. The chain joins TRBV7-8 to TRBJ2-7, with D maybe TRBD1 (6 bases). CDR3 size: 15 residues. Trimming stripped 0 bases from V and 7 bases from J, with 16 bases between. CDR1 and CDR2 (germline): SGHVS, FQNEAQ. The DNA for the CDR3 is TGTGCCAGCAGCTTAGCGGGGGACATGATGGGGGAGCAGTACTTC. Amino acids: CASSLAGDMMGEQYF.

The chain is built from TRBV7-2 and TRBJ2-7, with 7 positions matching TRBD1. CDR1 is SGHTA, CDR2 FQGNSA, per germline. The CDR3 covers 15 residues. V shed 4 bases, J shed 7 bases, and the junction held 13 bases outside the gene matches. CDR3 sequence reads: CASSSRQGQLGEQYF. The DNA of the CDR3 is TGTGCCAGCAGCTCTCGACAGGGCCAATTGGGGGAGCAGTACTTC.

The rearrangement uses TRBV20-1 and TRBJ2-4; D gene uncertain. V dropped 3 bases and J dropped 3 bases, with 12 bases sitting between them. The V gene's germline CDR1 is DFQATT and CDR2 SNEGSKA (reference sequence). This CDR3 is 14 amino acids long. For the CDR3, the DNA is TGCAGTGCTAGTCCGGCGGATTACAAAAACATTCAGTACTTC. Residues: CSASPADYKNIQYF.

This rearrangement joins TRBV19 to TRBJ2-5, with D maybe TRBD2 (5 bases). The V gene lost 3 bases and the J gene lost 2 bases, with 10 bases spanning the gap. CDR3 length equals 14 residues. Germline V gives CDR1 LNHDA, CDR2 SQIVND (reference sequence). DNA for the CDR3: TGTGCCAGTAGTATGTCAGGACTTCAAGAGACCCAGTACTTC. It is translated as CASSMSGLQETQYF. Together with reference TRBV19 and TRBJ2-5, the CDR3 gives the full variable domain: DGGITQSPKYLFRKEGQNVTLSCEQNLNHDAMYWYRQDPGQGLRLIYYSQIVNDFQKGDIAEGYSVSREKKESFPLTVTSAQKNPTAFYLCASSMSGLQETQYFGPGTRLLVL.

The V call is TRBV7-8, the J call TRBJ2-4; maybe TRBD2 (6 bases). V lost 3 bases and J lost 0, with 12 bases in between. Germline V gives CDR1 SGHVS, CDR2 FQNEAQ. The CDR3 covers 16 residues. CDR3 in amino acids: CASSLVEGVAKNIQYF. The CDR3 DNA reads TGTGCCAGCAGCTTGGTGGAGGGTGTAGCCAAAAACATTCAGTACTTC.

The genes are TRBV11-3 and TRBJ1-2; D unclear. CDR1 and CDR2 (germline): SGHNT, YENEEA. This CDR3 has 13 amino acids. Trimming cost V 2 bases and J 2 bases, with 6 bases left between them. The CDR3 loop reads CASSLQDNYGYTF. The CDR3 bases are TGTGCCAGCAGCTTACAGGACAACTATGGCTACACCTTC.

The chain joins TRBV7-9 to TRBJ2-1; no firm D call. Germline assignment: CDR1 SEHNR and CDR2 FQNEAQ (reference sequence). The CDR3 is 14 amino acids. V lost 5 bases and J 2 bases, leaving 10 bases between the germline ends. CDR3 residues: CASSGVEAYNEQFF. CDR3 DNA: TGTGCCAGCAGCGGGGTAGAGGCCTACAATGAGCAGTTCTTC. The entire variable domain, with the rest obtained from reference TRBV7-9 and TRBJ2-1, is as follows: DTGVSQNPRHKITKRGQNVTFRCDPISEHNRLYWYRQTLGQGPEFLTYFQNEAQLEKSRLLSDRFSAERPKGSFSTLEIQRTEQGDSAMYLCASSGVEAYNEQFFGPGTRLTVL.

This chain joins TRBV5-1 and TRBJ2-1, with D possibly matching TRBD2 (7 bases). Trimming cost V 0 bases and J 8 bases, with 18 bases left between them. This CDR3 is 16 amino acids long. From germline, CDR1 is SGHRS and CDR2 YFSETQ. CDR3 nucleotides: TGCGCCAGCAGCTTGGGGGGGGGCCGGAATGGGGATGAGCAGTTCTTC. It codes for CASSLGGGRNGDEQFF.

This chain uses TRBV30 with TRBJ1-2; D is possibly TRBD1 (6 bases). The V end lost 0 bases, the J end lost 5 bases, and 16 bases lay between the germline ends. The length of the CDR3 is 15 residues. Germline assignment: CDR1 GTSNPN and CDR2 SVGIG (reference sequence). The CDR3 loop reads CAWSVLPNRAYGYTF. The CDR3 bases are TGTGCCTGGAGTGTACTTCCCAACAGGGCTTATGGCTACACCTTC.

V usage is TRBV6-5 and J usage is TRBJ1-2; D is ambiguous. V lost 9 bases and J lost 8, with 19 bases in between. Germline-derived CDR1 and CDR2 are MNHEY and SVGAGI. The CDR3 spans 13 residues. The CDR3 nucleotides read TGTGCCAGTTGGACTCATGGGGTAAAGGGCTACACCTTC. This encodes CASWTHGVKGYTF.

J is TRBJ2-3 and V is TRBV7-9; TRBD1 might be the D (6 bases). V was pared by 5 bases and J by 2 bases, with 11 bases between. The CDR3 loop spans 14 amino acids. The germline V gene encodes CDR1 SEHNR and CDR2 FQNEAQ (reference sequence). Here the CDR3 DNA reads TGTGCCAGCAGCCCAGACAGGAACACAGATACGCAGTATTTT. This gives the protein CASSPDRNTDTQYF. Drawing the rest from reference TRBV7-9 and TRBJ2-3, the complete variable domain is DTGVSQNPRHKITKRGQNVTFRCDPISEHNRLYWYRQTLGQGPEFLTYFQNEAQLEKSRLLSDRFSAERPKGSFSTLEIQRTEQGDSAMYLCASSPDRNTDTQYFGPGTRLTVL.

DNA of the CDR3: TGTGCCAGCAGTTTTATCGGAGCCTCCGGAAACACCATATATTTT. This sequence encodes CASSFIGASGNTIYF. The genes are TRBV12-3 or TRBV12-4 and TRBJ1-3; D is undetermined. V was pared by 3 bases and J by 4 bases, with 13 bases between. This CDR3 is 15 amino acids long.

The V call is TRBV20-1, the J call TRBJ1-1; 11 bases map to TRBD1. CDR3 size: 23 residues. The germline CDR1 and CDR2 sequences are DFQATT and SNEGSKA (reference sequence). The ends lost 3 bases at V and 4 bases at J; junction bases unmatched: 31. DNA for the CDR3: TGCAGTGCTAGTAGCCCCCAATACGTCAGGCAAATGGACAGGGGGCGAAGGGTCACTGAAGCTTTCTTT. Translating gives CSASSPQYVRQMDRGRRVTEAFF.

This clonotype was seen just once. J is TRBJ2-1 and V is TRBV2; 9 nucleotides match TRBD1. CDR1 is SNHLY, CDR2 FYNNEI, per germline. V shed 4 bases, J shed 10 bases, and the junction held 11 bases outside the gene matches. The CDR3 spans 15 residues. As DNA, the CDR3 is TGTGCCAGCAGTGGCGACAGGGGAGGGACAGGGGAGCAGTTCTTC. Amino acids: CASSGDRGGTGEQFF.

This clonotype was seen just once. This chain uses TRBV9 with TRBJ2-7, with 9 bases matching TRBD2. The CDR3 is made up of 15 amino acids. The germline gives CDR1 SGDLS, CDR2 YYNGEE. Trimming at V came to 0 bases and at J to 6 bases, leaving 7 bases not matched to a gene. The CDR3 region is CASSVGLAGTSEQYF. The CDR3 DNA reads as TGTGCCAGCAGCGTAGGGCTAGCGGGGACGAGCGAGCAGTACTTC.

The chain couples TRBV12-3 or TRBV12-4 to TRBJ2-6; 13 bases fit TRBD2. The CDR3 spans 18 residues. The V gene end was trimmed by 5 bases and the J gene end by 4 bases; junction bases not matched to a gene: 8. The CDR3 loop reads CASSRPGLAGVGANVLTF. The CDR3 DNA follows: TGTGCCAGCAGTCGGCCCGGACTAGCGGGAGTCGGGGCCAACGTCCTGACTTTC.

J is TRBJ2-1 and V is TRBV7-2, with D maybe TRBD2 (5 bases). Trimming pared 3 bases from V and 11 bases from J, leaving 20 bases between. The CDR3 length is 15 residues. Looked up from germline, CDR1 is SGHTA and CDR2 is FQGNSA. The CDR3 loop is CASSLDPPPRGQQFF. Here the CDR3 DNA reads TGTGCCAGCAGCTTGGATCCGCCTCCCCGGGGTCAGCAGTTCTTC.

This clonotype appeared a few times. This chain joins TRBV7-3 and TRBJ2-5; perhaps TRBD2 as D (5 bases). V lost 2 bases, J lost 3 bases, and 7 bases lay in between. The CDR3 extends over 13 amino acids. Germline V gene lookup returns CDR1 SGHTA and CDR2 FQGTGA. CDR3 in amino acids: CASSLRAEETQYF. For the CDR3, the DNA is TGTGCCAGCAGCTTACGAGCGGAAGAGACCCAGTACTTC.

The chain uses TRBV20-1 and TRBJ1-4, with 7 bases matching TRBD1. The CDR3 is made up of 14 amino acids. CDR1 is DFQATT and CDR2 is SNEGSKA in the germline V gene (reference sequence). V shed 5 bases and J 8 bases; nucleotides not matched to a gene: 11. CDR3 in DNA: TGCAGTGCTCGGAAAAGGGGGCGTCAAGAAAAACTGTTTTTT. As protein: CSARKRGRQEKLFF.

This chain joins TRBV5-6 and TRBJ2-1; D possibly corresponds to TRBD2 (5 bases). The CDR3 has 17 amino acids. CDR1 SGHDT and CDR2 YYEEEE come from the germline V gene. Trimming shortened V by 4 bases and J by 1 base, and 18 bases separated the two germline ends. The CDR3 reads CASSTFSGSKSYNEQFF. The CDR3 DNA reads TGTGCCAGCAGCACCTTTTCGGGGAGCAAATCCTACAATGAGCAGTTCTTC.

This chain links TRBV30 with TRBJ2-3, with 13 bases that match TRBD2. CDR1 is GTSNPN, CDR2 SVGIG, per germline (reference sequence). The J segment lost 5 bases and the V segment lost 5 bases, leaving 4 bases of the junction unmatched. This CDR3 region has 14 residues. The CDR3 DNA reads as TGTGCCTGGGGACTAGCGGGAGAAGGAGATACGCAGTATTTT. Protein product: CAWGLAGEGDTQYF.

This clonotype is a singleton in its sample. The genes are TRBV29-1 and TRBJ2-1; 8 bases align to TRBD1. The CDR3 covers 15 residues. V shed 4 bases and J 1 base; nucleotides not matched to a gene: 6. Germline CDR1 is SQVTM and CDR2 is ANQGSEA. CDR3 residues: CSVAHRGFSYNEQFF. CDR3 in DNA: TGCAGCGTTGCCCACAGGGGGTTTTCCTACAATGAGCAGTTCTTC.

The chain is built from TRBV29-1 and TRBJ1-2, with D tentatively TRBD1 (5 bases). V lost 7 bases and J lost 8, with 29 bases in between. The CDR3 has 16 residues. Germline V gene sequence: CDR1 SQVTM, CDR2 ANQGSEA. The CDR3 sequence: CSAPRESGQARTGYTF. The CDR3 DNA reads TGCAGCGCCCCGAGAGAAAGTGGACAAGCCCGGACAGGCTACACCTTC.

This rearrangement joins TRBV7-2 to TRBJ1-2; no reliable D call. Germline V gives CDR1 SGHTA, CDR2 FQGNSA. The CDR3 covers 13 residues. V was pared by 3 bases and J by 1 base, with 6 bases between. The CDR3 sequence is CASSLRLNYGYTF. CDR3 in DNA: TGTGCCAGCAGCTTGAGGCTTAACTATGGCTACACCTTC.

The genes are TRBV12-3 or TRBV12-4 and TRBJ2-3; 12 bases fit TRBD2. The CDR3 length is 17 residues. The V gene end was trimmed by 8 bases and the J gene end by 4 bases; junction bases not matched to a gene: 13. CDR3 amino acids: CASGYGLTSGSPDTQYF. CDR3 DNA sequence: TGTGCCAGCGGTTATGGGTTGACTAGCGGGAGTCCAGATACGCAGTATTTT.

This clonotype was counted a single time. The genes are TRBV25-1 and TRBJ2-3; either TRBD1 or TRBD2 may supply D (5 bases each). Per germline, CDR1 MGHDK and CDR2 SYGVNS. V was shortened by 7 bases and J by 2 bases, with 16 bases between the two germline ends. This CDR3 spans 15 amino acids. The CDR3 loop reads CASTWAGSITDTQYF. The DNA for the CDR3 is TGTGCCAGCACCTGGGCAGGGAGTATCACAGATACGCAGTATTTT.

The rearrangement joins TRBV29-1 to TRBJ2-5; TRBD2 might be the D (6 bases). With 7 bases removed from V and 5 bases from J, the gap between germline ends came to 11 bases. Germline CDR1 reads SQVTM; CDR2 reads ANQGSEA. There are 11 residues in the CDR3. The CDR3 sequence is CSARRGETQYF. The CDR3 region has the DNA TGCAGCGCCCGACGGGGGGAGACCCAGTACTTC.